These 30 T cell receptor beta chains originate from one sample sequenced in a study of blood T cell repertoires in COVID-19. Generated by immunoSEQ multiplex PCR, the TCRdb table keeps only in-frame clones and is missing some. Of some 53,000 clones in the sample, 85% to 90% were seen once. What was sequenced was peripheral blood. These receptors were collected from a man aged 70 or older with acute or convalescent COVID-19.

This chain uses TRBV11-2 with TRBJ2-7, with D tentatively TRBD2 (5 bases). V was cut by 5 bases and J by 5 bases, with 19 bases left in between. Germline lookup yields CDR1 SGHAT and CDR2 FQNNGV. This CDR3 spans 15 amino acids. This chain's CDR3 is CASSRGGEGYHEQYV. The CDR3 nucleotides read TGTGCCAGCAGCCGAGGAGGTGAAGGGTACCACGAGCAGTACGTC.

V gene TRBV6-2 or TRBV6-3 combines with J gene TRBJ1-1, with 8 bases that match TRBD1. V lost 5 bases, J lost 5 bases, and 7 bases stayed unmatched. The CDR3 spans 14 residues. The germline V gene encodes CDR1 MNHEY and CDR2 SVGEGT. For the CDR3, the DNA is TGTGCCAGCAGTCAGCAGGGGGCGCGGACTGAAGCTTTCTTT. This sequence encodes CASSQQGARTEAFF.

The J gene is TRBJ2-5, the V gene TRBV7-6; 7 bases are a match to TRBD2. Looked up from germline, CDR1 is SGHVS and CDR2 is FNYEAQ. The CDR3 loop spans 17 amino acids. With V trimmed by 0 bases and J by 5 bases, 12 bases remained unmatched. CDR3 nucleotide sequence: TGTGCCAGCAGCTTAGCGCTGACTAGCCAGCCTTTTGAGACCCAGTACTTC. Its protein is CASSLALTSQPFETQYF.

The chain uses TRBV7-9 and TRBJ2-5, with TRBD2 identical over 7 bases. CDR1 is SEHNR, CDR2 FQNEAQ, per germline (reference sequence). The CDR3 consists of 18 residues. The V gene end was trimmed by 2 bases and the J gene end by 1 base; junction bases not matched to a gene: 13. The CDR3 DNA reads as TGTGCCAGCAGCTTAAAGGGTTTAGTAGCGGGCCTCCAAGAGACCCAGTACTTC. This gives the protein CASSLKGLVAGLQETQYF.

V and J are TRBV5-1 and TRBJ2-7, with 12 positions matching TRBD2. Germline assignment: CDR1 SGHRS and CDR2 YFSETQ. J was trimmed by 5 bases and V by 7 bases; bases with no gene match: 7. The CDR3 runs to 14 residues. CDR3 protein: CASCRTSGTNEQYF. The CDR3 DNA reads TGCGCCAGCTGCCGGACTAGCGGGACCAACGAGCAGTACTTC.

The J gene is TRBJ2-1, the V gene TRBV2; D is perhaps TRBD1 (6 bases). CDR3 size: 14 residues. CDR1 is SNHLY, CDR2 FYNNEI, per germline. V lost 8 bases to trimming and J lost 0 bases, with 11 bases between them. CDR3 bases: TGTGCCAGCGGGGACACCTTCTCCTACAATGAGCAGTTCTTC. Its translation: CASGDTFSYNEQFF. The variable domain in full, completed from reference TRBV2 and TRBJ2-1, reads EPEVTQTPSHQVTQMGQEVILRCVPISNHLYFYWYRQILGQKVEFLVSFYNNEISEKSEIFDDQFSVERPDGSNFTLKIRSTKLEDSAMYFCASGDTFSYNEQFFGPGTRLTVL.

This chain links TRBV5-1 with TRBJ2-3; 8 nucleotides match TRBD1. V lost 2 bases and J lost 3; bases outside the gene matches: 5. Germline V gene data show CDR1 as SGHRS and CDR2 as YFSETQ. The CDR3 contains 15 residues. The CDR3, as DNA: TGCGCCAGCAGCTTACAGGGGGAAGGGACAGATACGCAGTATTTT. Amino acid sequence: CASSLQGEGTDTQYF.

The chain carries TRBV5-1 and TRBJ2-5, with D possibly TRBD1 on 5 matching bases. This CDR3 is 13 amino acids long. Germline V gives CDR1 SGHRS, CDR2 YFSETQ. Trimming removed 4 bases from V and 4 bases from J, with 11 bases in between. CDR3 in DNA: TGCGCCAGCAGCGGGATAACAGGAGAGACCCAGTACTTC. Its protein is CASSGITGETQYF.

The V gene is TRBV5-1, the J gene TRBJ1-1; unclear D gene. Germline V gene data show CDR1 as SGHRS and CDR2 as YFSETQ. Trimming stripped 1 base from V and 5 bases from J, with 9 bases between. CDR3 size: 13 residues. CDR3 sequence reads: CASSLKAGTEAFF. In nucleotides, the CDR3 is TGCGCCAGCAGCTTGAAAGCCGGGACTGAAGCTTTCTTT.

V and J are TRBV5-4 and TRBJ1-5; perhaps TRBD1 as D (6 bases). Germline-derived CDR1 and CDR2 are SGHNT and YYREEE (reference sequence). The CDR3 spans 14 residues. Deletions cut 0 bases from V and 2 bases from J, with 6 bases between. Here the CDR3 reads CASSLDRGNQPQHF. Written as DNA, the CDR3 is TGTGCCAGCAGCTTGGACAGGGGCAATCAGCCCCAGCATTTT.

The V call is TRBV7-6, the J call TRBJ2-1; 10 nucleotides line up with TRBD2. The trim removed 4 bases at V and 9 bases at J, leaving 9 bases unmatched. Germline CDR1 and CDR2: SGHVS and FNYEAQ. The CDR3 totals 15 residues. The CDR3 nucleotides read TGTGCCAGCAGCTACCAAGCGGGGGGGCCGGTTGAGCAGTTCTTC. Translating it yields CASSYQAGGPVEQFF. The whole variable domain, remainder taken from reference TRBV7-6 and TRBJ2-1, is GAGVSQSPRYKVTKRGQDVALRCDPISGHVSLYWYRQALGQGPEFLTYFNYEAQQDKSGLPNDRFSAERPEGSISTLTIQRTEQRDSAMYRCASSYQAGGPVEQFFGPGTRLTVL.

This chain joins TRBV21-1 and TRBJ2-2; TRBD2, the D gene given by the table, was not confirmed from the DNA. TRBV21-1 is flagged as a pseudogene. The CDR3 runs to 17 residues. CDR3 bases: TGTGCCAGCAGCAACCGAGGGTCGGCAAAAAACACCGGGGAGCTGTTTTTT. Its protein is CASSNRGSAKNTGELFF.

This sequence joins TRBV4-3 and TRBJ1-2; possibly TRBD1 for D (6 bases). The germline V and J ends were trimmed by 4 bases and 3 bases, with 18 bases remaining between them. The CDR3 contains 16 residues. From germline, CDR1 is LGHNA and CDR2 YSLEER. The CDR3 DNA reads TGCGCCAGCAGCCGCACATACCCCAGGGGAGACTATGGCTACACCTTC. Encoded protein: CASSRTYPRGDYGYTF.

The chain has TRBV5-1 and TRBJ1-2; the match to TRBD1 covers 7 bases. V gave up 4 bases and J gave up 6 bases; unmatched junction bases: 9. The CDR3 sequence is 14 residues long. Germline CDR1 reads SGHRS; CDR2 reads YFSETQ. The CDR3 region is CASSKQQGNHGYTF. As DNA, the CDR3 is TGCGCCAGCAGCAAACAACAGGGGAATCATGGCTACACCTTC. Looking up the rest from reference TRBV5-1 and TRBJ1-2 gives the full variable domain: KAGVTQTPRYLIKTRGQQVTLSCSPISGHRSVSWYQQTPGQGLQFLFEYFSETQRNKGNFPGRFSGRQFSNSRSEMNVSTLELGDSALYLCASSKQQGNHGYTFGSGTRLTVV.

In its sample, this clone was seen a few times. J is TRBJ1-6 and V is TRBV30; no reliable D call. Germline CDR1 and CDR2: GTSNPN and SVGIG (reference sequence). Deletions cut 1 base from V and 9 bases from J, with 13 bases between. The CDR3 runs 14 residues. CDR3 amino acids: CAWSGGLRSSPLHF. The CDR3 DNA reads as TGTGCCTGGAGTGGAGGACTCCGTAGTTCACCCCTCCACTTT.

This clone was counted only a few times. The chain employs TRBV5-1 and TRBJ2-1; the match to TRBD1 covers 7 bases. Trimming removed 4 bases from V and 0 bases from J; junction bases left unmatched: 4. The germline CDR1 and CDR2 sequences are SGHRS and YFSETQ. The CDR3 consists of 15 residues. The CDR3 reads CASSPGGSSYNEQFF. CDR3 coding DNA: TGCGCCAGCAGCCCAGGGGGAAGCTCCTACAATGAGCAGTTCTTC.

The chain links TRBV3-1 (or the pseudogene TRBV3-2) to TRBJ2-2; 9 bases agree with TRBD2. Germline values: CDR1 LGHDT, CDR2 YNNKEL (reference sequence). CDR3 size: 17 residues. J lost 0 bases, V lost 1 base, and 3 bases had no gene match. In DNA form, the CDR3 reads TGTGCCAGCAGCCAAGTACCTAGCGGGACGAACACCGGGGAGCTGTTTTTT. Amino acid sequence: CASSQVPSGTNTGELFF.

In this sample, this clone is large. J is TRBJ2-2 and V is TRBV9; 8 bases match TRBD2. The CDR3 is 17 residues long. CDR1 and CDR2 (germline): SGDLS, YYNGEE. The V gene end was trimmed by 0 bases and the J gene end by 3 bases; junction bases not matched to a gene: 7. CDR3 residues: CASSVERLAGHTGELFF. DNA of the CDR3: TGTGCCAGCAGCGTAGAAAGGCTAGCGGGTCACACCGGGGAGCTGTTTTTT.

V usage is TRBV10-3 and J usage is TRBJ2-3; D may be TRBD1 (6 bases). The CDR3 extends over 15 amino acids. V was clipped by 2 bases and J by 6 bases, with 15 bases between them. CDR1 and CDR2 from the germline V gene are ENHRY and SYGVKD. The CDR3 DNA reads as TGTGCCATCAGTGAGCAGAACAGGGTGGGGGATACGCAGTATTTT. Protein product: CAISEQNRVGDTQYF.

The V gene is TRBV7-9, the J gene TRBJ1-2; no clear D. The germline gives CDR1 SEHNR, CDR2 FQNEAQ (reference sequence). The V end was cut by 1 base, the J end by 5 bases, with 14 bases between. This CDR3 has 15 residues. The CDR3 loop is CASSLGREPHYGYTF. Written as DNA, the CDR3 is TGTGCCAGCAGCTTAGGGAGGGAGCCACATTATGGCTACACCTTC. The full variable domain, with the rest looked up from reference TRBV7-9 and TRBJ1-2, is DTGVSQNPRHKITKRGQNVTFRCDPISEHNRLYWYRQTLGQGPEFLTYFQNEAQLEKSRLLSDRFSAERPKGSFSTLEIQRTEQGDSAMYLCASSLGREPHYGYTFGSGTRLTVV.

The chain combines TRBV7-2 with TRBJ2-7; TRBD2 matches at 13 bases. There are 15 residues in the CDR3. CDR1 is SGHTA, CDR2 FQGNSA, per germline. V dropped 1 base and J dropped 7; count of bases not matched to a gene: 4. The CDR3 nucleotides read TGTGCCAGCAGCTTAGGACTAGCGGGAGGAGGGGAGCAGTACTTC. Encoded protein: CASSLGLAGGGEQYF.

V and J are TRBV7-2 and TRBJ1-5, with D perhaps matching TRBD1 (6 bases). The V and J ends lost 5 bases and 6 bases respectively, with 11 bases between them. CDR1 and CDR2 (germline): SGHTA, FQGNSA. CDR3 size: 13 residues. CDR3 loop: CASSPQGRQPQHF. For the CDR3, the DNA is TGTGCCAGCAGCCCACAGGGTCGTCAGCCCCAGCATTTT.

This chain's CDR3 is CATSDARQSNQPQHF. CDR3 nucleotides: TGTGCCACCAGTGATGCCCGACAGAGCAATCAGCCCCAGCATTTT. The genes are TRBV24-1 and TRBJ1-5, with D tentatively TRBD1 (5 bases). CDR3 length: 15 residues. V lost 3 bases, J lost 1 base, and 9 bases lay in between. Per the germline V gene, CDR1 is KGHDR and CDR2 is SFDVKD.

The chain links TRBV29-1 to TRBJ2-5; D might be TRBD2 (6 bases). V was cut by 7 bases and J by 4 bases, with 13 bases left in between. Germline CDR1 reads SQVTM; CDR2 reads ANQGSEA. This CDR3 has 12 residues. As DNA, the CDR3 is TGCAGCGCAGGAGGGTCCGTAGAGACCCAGTACTTC. Its translation is CSAGGSVETQYF.

CDR3 nucleotide sequence: TGTGCCAGCAGCCTTGACGGACTCTATGGCTACACCTTC. Translating gives CASSLDGLYGYTF. This chain connects TRBV16 to TRBJ1-2; D unclear. CDR1 KGHSY and CDR2 FQNENV come from the germline V gene. V was shortened by 4 bases and J by 4 bases, with 10 bases between the two germline ends. This CDR3 has 13 residues.

The chain couples TRBV14 to TRBJ2-3; unclear D gene. The V gene's germline CDR1 is SGHDN and CDR2 FVKESK. This CDR3 contains 15 residues. The V and J ends lost 1 base and 0 bases respectively, with 8 bases between them. CDR3 in DNA: TGTGCCAGCAGCCAAGGGAGACCTAGCACAGATACGCAGTATTTT. Residues: CASSQGRPSTDTQYF.

V usage is TRBV14 and J usage is TRBJ2-7; the D gene is possibly TRBD2 (5 bases). The V gene lost 0 bases and the J gene lost 6 bases, with 15 bases spanning the gap. The CDR3 length is 15 residues. The germline V gene has CDR1 SGHDN and CDR2 FVKESK. CDR3 coding DNA: TGTGCCAGCAGCCAAGATAAAGGACTTAGGCGCGAGCAGTACTTC. Its translation: CASSQDKGLRREQYF. Based on the CDR3 plus reference TRBV14 and TRBJ2-7, the full variable domain is EAGVTQFPSHSVIEKGQTVTLRCDPISGHDNLYWYRRVMGKEIKFLLHFVKESKQDESGMPNNRFLAERTGGTYSTLKVQPAELEDSGVYFCASSQDKGLRREQYFGPGTRLTVT.

Here the CDR3 reads CASSFEVTYEQYV. The CDR3 DNA follows: TGTGCCAGCAGTTTCGAGGTCACCTACGAGCAGTACGTC. The chain has TRBV27 and TRBJ2-7; no clear D. V gave up 3 bases and J gave up 2 bases, with 8 bases separating them. Per germline, CDR1 MNHEY and CDR2 SMNVEV (reference sequence). The CDR3 runs to 13 residues.

The genes are TRBV6-5 and TRBJ2-1; 13 positions match TRBD2. The germline V gene has CDR1 MNHEY and CDR2 SVGAGI. J lost 5 bases, V lost 4 bases, and 2 bases had no gene match. The CDR3 spans 15 residues. CDR3 nucleotide sequence: TGTGCCAGCAGTTCCGGGACTAGCGGGGACAATGAGCAGTTCTTC. Translation: CASSSGTSGDNEQFF.

J is TRBJ2-2 and V is TRBV28; the D gene is possibly TRBD2 (6 bases). Trimming pared 5 bases from V and 6 bases from J, leaving 19 bases between. Germline V gene sequence: CDR1 MDHEN, CDR2 SYDVKM. This CDR3 comprises 16 residues. The CDR3 DNA reads TGTGCCAGCAGTCGGGGGACTTACATGTATCCCGGGGAGCTGTTTTTT. Residues: CASSRGTYMYPGELFF.